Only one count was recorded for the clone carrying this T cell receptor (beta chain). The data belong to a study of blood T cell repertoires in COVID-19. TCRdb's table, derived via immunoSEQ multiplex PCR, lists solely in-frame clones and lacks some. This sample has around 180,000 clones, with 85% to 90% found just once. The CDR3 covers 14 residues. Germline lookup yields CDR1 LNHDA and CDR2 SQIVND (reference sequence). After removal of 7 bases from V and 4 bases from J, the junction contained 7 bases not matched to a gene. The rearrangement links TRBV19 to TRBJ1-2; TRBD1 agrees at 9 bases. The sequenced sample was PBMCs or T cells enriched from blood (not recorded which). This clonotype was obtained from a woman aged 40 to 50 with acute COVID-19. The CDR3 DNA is TGTGCCAGTACGCCGGGACAGGGAGCCTATGGCTACACCTTC. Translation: CASTPGQGAYGYTF.